These 20 T cell receptor beta chains came from one sample sequenced in a study of CXCR3-negative and CXCR3-positive naive CD8 T cells. Overall study results and limits: TRB CDR3s were more hydrophobic in CXCR3-positive than in CXCR3-negative naive cells.

The antigens for these receptors are not known. All TRB cDNA libraries came from 5' RACE performed with UMI labels. TCRdb re-called the 5' RACE reads and shows each CDR3 protein once, DNA omitted. The sample's table shows about 150,000 distinct CDR3 sequences. Source material: naive CXCR3+ CD8+ T cells from blood. Indicated subset: CD45RO-CCR7+CD27+CD95- naive CD8+ T cells expressing CXCR3 (TNR3+). The receptor set was obtained from a human donor in good health. Some clones in this sample may be carry-over from other donors' samples.

The chain recombines TRBV6-2 or TRBV6-3 with TRBJ2-3; the TRBD2 assignment by TCRdb is unverifiable without DNA. The CDR3 length is 14 residues. Germline lookup yields CDR1 MNHEY and CDR2 SVGEGT. The CDR3 loop is CASSYALTTDTQYF.

The rearrangement joins TRBV29-1 to TRBJ2-1; absent DNA, TCRdb's TRBD2 call cannot be checked. The CDR3 is made up of 12 amino acids. Germline CDR1 SQVTM, CDR2 ANQGSEA. The CDR3 is CSALLAHNEQFF.

The chain joins TRBV28 to TRBJ1-5; TCRdb's D gene call, TRBD1, goes unchecked for lack of DNA. The CDR3 loop spans 16 amino acids. CDR1 and CDR2 (germline): MDHEN, SYDVKM. The CDR3 loop is CASSLVRTISNQPQHF.

This rearrangement joins TRBV28 to TRBJ2-4; with no DNA, the TCRdb D assignment of TRBD2 cannot be verified. The CDR3 is made up of 16 amino acids. Per germline, CDR1 MDHEN and CDR2 SYDVKM. The CDR3 loop is CASSRGLVLAKNIQYF.

V usage is TRBV5-1 and J usage is TRBJ2-7; TCRdb's D gene call, TRBD1, goes unchecked for lack of DNA. The CDR3 runs to 15 residues. CDR1 SGHRS and CDR2 YFSETQ come from the germline V gene. The CDR3 spells CASSLGPDSSYEQYF.

The rearrangement links TRBV20-1 to TRBJ2-3; TCRdb's D call, TRBD2, is unchecked because there is no DNA. The CDR3 has 14 amino acids. Germline CDR1 and CDR2: DFQATT and SNEGSKA (reference sequence). The CDR3 reads CSADRDSNTDTQYF.

The rearrangement uses TRBV7-9 and TRBJ1-5; TCRdb calls TRBD1, which cannot be checked without DNA. Germline V lookup: CDR1 SEHNR, CDR2 FQNEAQ (reference sequence). This CDR3 spans 18 amino acids. The CDR3 reads CASSSTGGSPIGNQPQHF.

The rearrangement uses TRBV6-5 and TRBJ1-1. The length of the CDR3 is 15 residues. Germline-derived CDR1 and CDR2 are MNHEY and SVGAGI. CDR3 sequence: CASSPLGGMNTEAFF.

The V gene is TRBV6-2 or TRBV6-3, the J gene TRBJ2-7. Looked up from germline, CDR1 is MNHEY and CDR2 is SVGEGT. The length of the CDR3 is 14 residues. The chain's CDR3 is CASSYVGGTYEQYF.

The chain uses TRBV7-2 and TRBJ2-7; TCRdb selects TRBD2, and the lack of DNA leaves this call unchecked. This CDR3 has 15 residues. Germline V gene sequence: CDR1 SGHTA, CDR2 FQGNSA. The CDR3 protein is CASSLGAGGTWEQYF.

The CDR3 loop is CASSLDTYEQYF. This chain joins TRBV5-1 and TRBJ2-7. This CDR3 region has 12 residues. Germline V gene sequence: CDR1 SGHRS, CDR2 YFSETQ.

The chain uses TRBV11-2 and TRBJ2-2; the TCRdb D gene call, TRBD1, has no DNA to confirm it. This CDR3 has 14 residues. CDR1 and CDR2 from the germline V gene are SGHAT and FQNNGV. CDR3 in amino acids: CASQPLQGPGELFF.

V is TRBV5-1 and J is TRBJ2-3. Germline V CDR1 and CDR2: SGHRS, YFSETQ. The CDR3 runs 17 residues. CDR3 sequence: CASSLARPISVEDTQYF.

The chain employs TRBV7-9 and TRBJ1-1; TCRdb selects TRBD1, and the lack of DNA leaves this call unchecked. Per germline, CDR1 SEHNR and CDR2 FQNEAQ (reference sequence). This CDR3 is built from 14 residues. CDR3 residues: CASRWTVGDTEAFF.

This rearrangement joins TRBV15 to TRBJ2-7; TCRdb calls TRBD1, which cannot be checked without DNA. CDR1 LNHNV and CDR2 YYDKDF come from the germline V gene (reference sequence). The CDR3 extends over 14 amino acids. The CDR3 spells CATSRDDRVHEQYF.

The chain couples TRBV4-3 to TRBJ2-1; the D call from TCRdb, TRBD1, cannot be confirmed without DNA. The CDR3 consists of 15 residues. Germline CDR1 is LGHNA and CDR2 is YSLEER. CDR3 protein: CASSQVTGKENEQFF.

The chain employs TRBV29-1 and TRBJ2-7; TCRdb's D call, TRBD1, is unchecked because there is no DNA. Germline assignment: CDR1 SQVTM and CDR2 ANQGSEA. The CDR3 is 14 residues long. CDR3 in amino acids: CSVPGTGGSYEQYF.

The chain couples TRBV7-6 to TRBJ2-2. There are 13 residues in the CDR3. CDR1 and CDR2 from the germline V gene are SGHVS and FNYEAQ. CDR3: CASRFQDTGELFF. Together with reference TRBV7-6 and TRBJ2-2, the CDR3 gives the full variable domain: GAGVSQSPRYKVTKRGQDVALRCDPISGHVSLYWYRQALGQGPEFLTYFNYEAQQDKSGLPNDRFSAERPEGSISTLTIQRTEQRDSAMYRCASRFQDTGELFFGEGSRLTVL.

This rearrangement joins TRBV7-3 to TRBJ2-7; TCRdb picks TRBD1, but there is no DNA to check that call. This CDR3 is 18 amino acids long. Germline V gene data show CDR1 as SGHTA and CDR2 as FQGTGA. The CDR3 reads CASSLRTSAGQGICEQYF.

This sequence joins TRBV6-1 and TRBJ2-2; the TCRdb D gene call, TRBD1, has no DNA to confirm it. Germline CDR1 reads MNHNS; CDR2 reads SASEGT. The CDR3 is 14 amino acids. This CDR3 is CASSIVTGNGELFF.